This is a list of T cell receptor beta chains from one sample in a study of a mutant IDH1 vaccine in newly diagnosed glioma. These receptors lack a known antigen. Data came from immunoSEQ multiplex PCR; TCRdb stores just in-frame clones and leaves some out. Found here are 30,000 to 35,000 clones, around 58% of them singletons; the top ten hold 9.5% to 11%. Sample: PBMCs, taken from a glioma patient whose treatment included an IDH1 peptide vaccine. These receptors were obtained from a woman aged 18-29 years with glioma. Each CDR3 is given with its conserved first and last residue.

j_gene: TRBJ1-2
v_gene: TRBV10-3
CDR3aa: CATMPGLDYGYTF

j_gene: TRBJ1-1
v_gene: TRBV6-5
CDR3aa: CASSRGQLENTEAFF

j_gene: TRBJ1-1
v_gene: TRBV7-9
CDR3aa: CASSLAGQGGEAFF

j_gene: TRBJ2-7
v_gene: TRBV7-8
CDR3aa: CASSSPTHTGYEQYF

j_gene: TRBJ2-7
v_gene: TRBV7-8
CDR3aa: CASSLGRPYEQYF

j_gene: TRBJ1-1
v_gene: TRBV2
CDR3aa: CASSLSLGAREGNTEAFF

j_gene: TRBJ2-7
v_gene: TRBV30
CDR3aa: CAWSVLRRGGPYEQYF

j_gene: TRBJ2-5
v_gene: TRBV7-9
CDR3aa: CASSLRRSGSQETQYF

j_gene: TRBJ2-1
v_gene: TRBV4-3
CDR3aa: CASSQEERGSYNEQFF

j_gene: TRBJ1-5
v_gene: TRBV4-1
CDR3aa: CASSQGQGAQPQHF

j_gene: TRBJ2-7
v_gene: TRBV7-2
CDR3aa: CASSLVGAYASYEQYF

j_gene: TRBJ2-3
v_gene: TRBV5-1
CDR3aa: CASRMTTGFADTQYF

j_gene: TRBJ1-2
v_gene: TRBV28
CDR3aa: CASSFPGTGLVTNYGYTF

j_gene: TRBJ1-1
v_gene: TRBV28
CDR3aa: CASSLYIGGTSEAFF

j_gene: TRBJ1-6
v_gene: TRBV19
CDR3aa: CASSMQGSNSPLHF

j_gene: TRBJ1-1
v_gene: TRBV7-8
CDR3aa: CASSYTPFYTEAFF

j_gene: TRBJ2-2
v_gene: TRBV6-1
CDR3aa: CASRSLQGNTGELFF

j_gene: TRBJ2-1
v_gene: TRBV4-2
CDR3aa: CASSHPTSGNVNEQFF